This T cell receptor (beta chain) is drawn from a study of blood T cell repertoires in COVID-19. Assay: immunoSEQ multiplex PCR; the TCRdb copy retains only in-frame clones and omits some. The sample shows under 450,000 clones, roughly 87% of them seen only once. Trimming stripped 3 bases from V and 5 bases from J, with 14 bases between. This CDR3 has 14 residues. CDR1 is SGDLS and CDR2 is YYNGEE in the germline V gene. The sequence was collected from a woman between 25 and 40 years old who had recovered from COVID-19. The V and J genes are TRBV9 and TRBJ2-5, with D possibly TRBD2 on 6 matching bases. Sequenced: PBMCs or T cells enriched from blood (not recorded which). The CDR3 loop is CASSGGTVWETQYF. CDR3 coding DNA: TGTGCCAGCAGCGGCGGGACGGTATGGGAGACCCAGTACTTC. Full variable domain (outside the CDR3, taken from reference TRBV9 and TRBJ2-5): DSGVTQTPKHLITATGQRVTLRCSPRSGDLSVYWYQQSLDQGLQFLIQYYNGEERAKGNILERFSAQQFPDLHSELNLSSLELGDSALYFCASSGGTVWETQYFGPGTRLLVL.